Listed below are T cell receptor beta chains from one sample, sequenced in a study of blood T cell repertoires in COVID-19. Assay used: immunoSEQ multiplex PCR; TCRdb lists only in-frame clones, some missing. The sample yields some 50,000 clones, about nine tenths seen once. The sequenced sample was peripheral blood. The receptor source for this set is a man aged 45-65 years with active COVID-19. Both conserved end residues are trimmed from each CDR3. Rows give clone size only sometimes, using once, few, many, or a class for an expanded clone.

V,J,size,CDR3
TRBV3-1/TRBV3-2,TRBJ1-6,.,ASSQGDISPLH
TRBV27,TRBJ2-3,.,ASSLIGTGGDTQY
TRBV10-2,TRBJ2-1,.,ASSEYPLGQGPYNEQF
TRBV10-3,TRBJ2-2,once,AISLAGVNTGELF
TRBV5-1,TRBJ1-1,.,ASSLVQQGDTEAF
TRBV10-2,TRBJ1-3,.,ASGQSGAGNTIY
TRBV5-1,TRBJ2-1,.,ASSWTLSGGAYEQF
TRBV29-1,TRBJ1-2,.,SVETGEYGYT
TRBV19,TRBJ2-5,.,ASRQGLDQETQY
TRBV7-2,TRBJ2-1,.,ASSRQPGQGNEQF
TRBV4-1,TRBJ1-2,medium-sized,ASSQETGVENGYT
TRBV30,TRBJ2-3,.,AWSNQRGLRTDTQY
TRBV5-4,TRBJ2-3,.,ATTKDEGLTDTQY
TRBV28,TRBJ2-7,few,ASSFRYEQY
TRBV27,TRBJ2-3,.,ASSLRTGSSRTQY
TRBV18,TRBJ2-3,.,ASSPPSRVPGTDTQY
TRBV7-3,TRBJ2-2,.,ASSLRGLGGELF
TRBV5-1,TRBJ2-7,.,ASSRGASGPNYEQY
TRBV29-1,TRBJ1-2,.,SVRQTNYGYT